This T cell receptor beta chain was obtained from a study of T cells in Graves' hyperthyroidism and ophthalmopathy. TCR beta CDR3 region amplification was performed from RNA transcripts. An initial round of RT-PCR targeting the TCR CDR3 relied on the HTBI primer set. TCRdb recomputed calls from the multiplex PCR reads with MiXCR, one row per CDR3 protein. In the table there are about 320,000 distinct CDR3 sequences, 16% of which are singletons. Hyperthyroidism had been newly diagnosed in patients aged 18 to 65, and its duration was under 2 months. V lost 0 bases, J lost 8 bases, and 13 bases stayed unmatched. This CDR3 comprises 16 residues. Per germline, CDR1 DFQATT and CDR2 SNEGSKA (reference sequence).

The TCR originated in a man aged 25-45 years with Graves' hyperthyroidism. The chain carries TRBV20-1 and TRBJ2-3; TRBD1 matches 8 bases. Sequencing input: blood. CDR3: CSARDPGGLHGGTQYF. The CDR3 DNA follows: TGCAGTGCTAGAGATCCAGGGGGCCTACATGGGGGTACGCAGTATTTT.